The 28 T cell receptor beta chains in this list originate from one sample, sequenced in a study of blood T cell repertoires in COVID-19. TCRdb's table, derived via immunoSEQ multiplex PCR, lists solely in-frame clones and lacks some. Here the sample spans 120,000 or so clones, around 90% being singletons. Source material: peripheral blood. The receptor set was obtained from a human donor in a cohort sampled during active COVID-19.

The V gene is TRBV27, the J gene TRBJ1-5; the match to TRBD1 covers 8 bases. CDR3 length equals 14 residues. Germline V gives CDR1 MNHEY, CDR2 SMNVEV (reference sequence). After removal of 5 bases from V and 6 bases from J, the junction contained 6 bases not matched to a gene. The CDR3 DNA is TGTGCCAGCAGTATTAGGACAGGGCTTCAGCCCCAGCATTTT. It specifies CASSIRTGLQPQHF.

V and J are TRBV28 and TRBJ2-1; 12 positions agree with TRBD2. The CDR3 contains 17 residues. J was trimmed by 12 bases and V by 1 base; bases with no gene match: 13. Germline-derived CDR1 and CDR2 are MDHEN and SYDVKM. CDR3 residues: CASSLSPRLAGARGQFF. CDR3 in DNA: TGTGCCAGCAGTTTATCCCCTCGACTAGCGGGAGCCCGTGGGCAGTTCTTC.

The chain's CDR3 is CASSGTGTSYEQYF. The DNA of the CDR3 is TGTGCCAGCAGCGGGACAGGGACATCCTACGAGCAGTACTTC. The rearrangement uses TRBV25-1 and TRBJ2-7, with 9 bases identical to TRBD1. The CDR3 totals 14 residues. The V gene end was trimmed by 6 bases and the J gene end by 1 base; junction bases not matched to a gene: 4. Germline V gene lookup returns CDR1 MGHDK and CDR2 SYGVNS.

This chain joins TRBV6-2 or TRBV6-3 and TRBJ1-5; perhaps TRBD1 as D (5 bases). Germline loops: CDR1 MNHEY, CDR2 SVGEGT. The CDR3 is made up of 15 amino acids. Trimming removed 3 bases from V and 0 bases from J, with 9 bases in between. The CDR3 sequence: CASSYDSLSNQPQHF. The DNA for the CDR3 is TGTGCCAGCAGTTATGACAGTCTTAGCAATCAGCCCCAGCATTTT.

The V gene is TRBV28, the J gene TRBJ1-5; TRBD1 matches 8 bases. The J segment lost 0 bases and the V segment lost 3 bases, leaving 4 bases of the junction unmatched. CDR1 is MDHEN and CDR2 is SYDVKM in the germline V gene. This CDR3 region has 16 residues. The CDR3 is CASSFDRGNSNQPQHF. The CDR3 DNA is TGTGCCAGCAGTTTCGACAGGGGTAATAGCAATCAGCCCCAGCATTTT.

The chain combines TRBV28 with TRBJ2-7, with D perhaps matching TRBD1 (5 bases). The CDR3 contains 14 residues. Deletions cut 2 bases from V and 3 bases from J, with 11 bases between. Per germline, CDR1 MDHEN and CDR2 SYDVKM. The CDR3 sequence is CASSLQGSYYEQYF. CDR3 sequence (DNA): TGTGCCAGCAGTTTACAGGGATCATACTACGAGCAGTACTTC.

The CDR3 sequence: CSASKLAGGSYNEQFF. The CDR3 region has the DNA TGCAGTGCGAGTAAACTAGCGGGAGGGTCCTACAATGAGCAGTTCTTC. The gene calls are TRBV20-1 and TRBJ2-1; 13 bases align to TRBD2. Germline CDR1 reads DFQATT; CDR2 reads SNEGSKA (reference sequence). V was pared by 6 bases and J by 1 base, with 6 bases of the junction left unmatched. The CDR3 has 16 amino acids.

The chain has TRBV5-4 and TRBJ2-2; 8 bases align to TRBD2. The junction had 5 bases not matched to a gene; V was cut back by 3 bases and J by 4 bases. This CDR3 contains 15 residues. Germline V gene data show CDR1 as SGHNT and CDR2 as YYREEE (reference sequence). CDR3 DNA sequence: TGTGCCAGCAGCTCACCCCGGGGGGGCACCGGGGAGCTGTTTTTT. Protein product: CASSSPRGGTGELFF.

The chain recombines TRBV5-1 with TRBJ2-3, with D unclear. V was trimmed by 3 bases and J by 4 bases, leaving 6 bases between them. Germline loops: CDR1 SGHRS, CDR2 YFSETQ. The CDR3 loop spans 12 amino acids. The CDR3: CASSSTADTQYF. The CDR3 DNA reads TGCGCCAGCAGCTCGACTGCAGATACGCAGTATTTT. Supplemented by reference TRBV5-1 and TRBJ2-3, the full variable domain reads KAGVTQTPRYLIKTRGQQVTLSCSPISGHRSVSWYQQTPGQGLQFLFEYFSETQRNKGNFPGRFSGRQFSNSRSEMNVSTLELGDSALYLCASSSTADTQYFGPGTRLTVL.

The CDR3 bases are TGTGCCAGCAGCCGCAGAAAGGACAGTTTGGTCCAAGAGACCCAGTACTTC. Its protein product is CASSRRKDSLVQETQYF. The V gene is TRBV7-6, the J gene TRBJ2-5; maybe TRBD1 (6 bases). The CDR3 contains 17 residues. CDR1 is SGHVS and CDR2 is FNYEAQ in the germline V gene. V was clipped by 5 bases and J by 1 base, with 20 bases between them.

V is TRBV7-9 and J is TRBJ2-3; TRBD2 matches at 11 bases. Germline CDR1 reads SEHNR; CDR2 reads FQNEAQ (reference sequence). CDR3 length: 16 residues. V shed 3 bases, J shed 4 bases, and the junction held 6 bases outside the gene matches. This CDR3 is CASSLSSGGAADTQYF. CDR3 in DNA: TGTGCCAGCAGCTTGAGTAGCGGGGGGGCCGCAGATACGCAGTATTTT.

The chain employs TRBV19 and TRBJ2-5; 8 bases are shared with TRBD2. Germline CDR1 LNHDA, CDR2 SQIVND (reference sequence). The CDR3 is 13 residues long. V lost 6 bases and J lost 2; bases outside the gene matches: 2. In nucleotides, the CDR3 is TGTGCCAGTAGACCGGGGGGGCAAGAGACCCAGTACTTC. The encoded protein is CASRPGGQETQYF.

This chain links TRBV20-1 with TRBJ1-2; unclear D gene. CDR3 length: 13 residues. V lost 3 bases and J lost 3, with 11 bases in between. From germline, CDR1 is DFQATT and CDR2 SNEGSKA (reference sequence). The CDR3 bases are TGCAGTGCTAGTGCGGGGAACTACTATGGCTACACCTTC. This encodes CSASAGNYYGYTF.

The V gene is TRBV12-5, the J gene TRBJ2-1, with D tentatively TRBD2 (5 bases). The V end was cut by 6 bases, the J end by 0 bases, with 15 bases between. This CDR3 comprises 16 residues. Looked up from germline, CDR1 is LGHNT and CDR2 is FRNRAP. The CDR3 bases are TGTGCTAGTGGCGGGGTGGCGCGGAGCTCCTACAATGAGCAGTTCTTC. This codes for CASGGVARSSYNEQFF.

The genes are TRBV5-4 and TRBJ1-1, with a tentative D call TRBD1 (5 bases). Germline CDR1 and CDR2: SGHNT and YYREEE (reference sequence). CDR3 length: 14 residues. The V end lost 1 base, the J end lost 1 base, and 8 bases lay between the germline ends. This chain's CDR3 is CASSLLGGNTEAFF. CDR3 in DNA: TGTGCCAGCAGCTTGCTGGGGGGGAACACTGAAGCTTTCTTT.

The genes are TRBV18 and TRBJ1-1, with D perhaps matching TRBD1 (5 bases). The CDR3 runs 14 residues. In germline, CDR1 is KGHSH, CDR2 LQKENI. V was cut by 4 bases and J by 7 bases, with 16 bases left in between. In DNA, the CDR3 is TGTGCCAGCTCACGGGGGAGTGGGAGGATTGAAGCTTTCTTT. Protein sequence: CASSRGSGRIEAFF.

Only a few counts were recorded for this clone. The chain is built from TRBV5-1 and TRBJ2-5; no firm D call. Germline CDR1 and CDR2: SGHRS and YFSETQ. The CDR3 loop spans 13 amino acids. V was pared by 2 bases and J by 3 bases, with 8 bases between. As DNA, the CDR3 is TGCGCCAGCAGCTTACAGATAGAAGAGACCCAGTACTTC. Translation gives CASSLQIEETQYF.

The rearrangement joins TRBV7-3 to TRBJ1-5, with D unresolved. This CDR3 has 13 residues. Germline lookup yields CDR1 SGHTA and CDR2 FQGTGA. V was clipped by 6 bases and J by 6 bases, with 12 bases between them. The CDR3 DNA is TGTGCCAGCAGTGAACAAGCGAGTCAGCCCCAGCATTTT. Residues: CASSEQASQPQHF.

This chain joins TRBV19 and TRBJ1-6; 7 positions match TRBD1. V shed 1 base, J shed 7 bases, and the junction held 4 bases outside the gene matches. Looked up from germline, CDR1 is LNHDA and CDR2 is SQIVND (reference sequence). The CDR3 is made up of 15 amino acids. Here the CDR3 reads CASSIVGTANSPLHF. CDR3 nucleotides: TGTGCCAGTAGTATAGTTGGGACAGCGAATTCACCCCTCCACTTT. The whole variable domain, filled in from reference TRBV19 and TRBJ1-6, reads DGGITQSPKYLFRKEGQNVTLSCEQNLNHDAMYWYRQDPGQGLRLIYYSQIVNDFQKGDIAEGYSVSREKKESFPLTVTSAQKNPTAFYLCASSIVGTANSPLHFGNGTRLTVT.

The chain is built from TRBV5-6 and TRBJ1-2; the match to TRBD1 covers 7 bases. Trimming removed 1 base from V and 7 bases from J; junction bases left unmatched: 7. The germline V gene has CDR1 SGHDT and CDR2 YYEEEE. The CDR3 contains 14 residues. This chain's CDR3 is CASSLRTGEGGYTF. CDR3 sequence (DNA): TGTGCCAGCAGCTTGCGGACAGGAGAGGGTGGCTACACCTTC.

This chain uses TRBV3-1 (or the pseudogene TRBV3-2) with TRBJ1-6; 7 bases are a match to TRBD1. The J segment lost 11 bases and the V segment lost 1 base, leaving 5 bases of the junction unmatched. Looked up from germline, CDR1 is LGHDT and CDR2 is YNNKEL (reference sequence). The CDR3 runs to 14 residues. CDR3 in DNA: TGTGCCAGCAGCCAAGGCGTCAGGGGGGCACCCCTCCACTTT. Its protein product is CASSQGVRGAPLHF.

This clone was counted once. The rearrangement joins TRBV6-5 to TRBJ1-5; D is undetermined. The CDR3 contains 13 residues. Germline CDR1 is MNHEY and CDR2 is SVGAGI. V was shortened by 6 bases and J by 2 bases, with 8 bases between the two germline ends. CDR3 coding DNA: TGTGCCAGCAGGTCTCGGGGCAATCAGCCCCAGCATTTT. This codes for CASRSRGNQPQHF.

The CDR3 coding sequence is TGTGCCAGCATATTCAACGACAGGGGCCCGTACGAGCAGTACTTC. Its protein product is CASIFNDRGPYEQYF. The V call is TRBV6-5, the J call TRBJ2-7; 8 bases agree with TRBD1. The trim removed 7 bases at V and 4 bases at J, leaving 12 bases unmatched. Germline V CDR1 and CDR2: MNHEY, SVGAGI. The CDR3 is made up of 15 amino acids.

The V and J genes are TRBV19 and TRBJ2-7; 9 positions agree with TRBD1. V lost 4 bases and J lost 4; bases outside the gene matches: 8. Germline V gene sequence: CDR1 LNHDA, CDR2 SQIVND (reference sequence). CDR3 length equals 15 residues. This CDR3 is CASSSAGTGKYEQYF. The CDR3 nucleotides are TGTGCCAGTAGTAGCGCCGGGACAGGGAAATACGAGCAGTACTTC.

The genes are TRBV5-1 and TRBJ2-1; D not certain. With 4 bases removed from V and 5 bases from J, the gap between germline ends came to 16 bases. CDR1 is SGHRS, CDR2 YFSETQ, per germline. The CDR3 runs to 15 residues. For the CDR3, the DNA is TGCGCCAGCAGCCTGAATTGGCTTTCAAACAATGAGCAGTTCTTC. It translates to CASSLNWLSNNEQFF.

The chain is built from TRBV7-9 and TRBJ2-6; 8 bases match TRBD1. Germline-derived CDR1 and CDR2 are SEHNR and FQNEAQ (reference sequence). The CDR3 runs 15 residues. The junction had 3 bases not matched to a gene; V was cut back by 5 bases and J by 3 bases. The CDR3 spells CASSPGGFGANVLTF. The CDR3, as DNA: TGTGCCAGCAGCCCAGGGGGCTTTGGGGCCAACGTCCTGACTTTC.

J is TRBJ1-1 and V is TRBV7-9; TRBD1 agrees at 9 bases. V lost 3 bases, J lost 4 bases, and 9 bases stayed unmatched. Germline V gene sequence: CDR1 SEHNR, CDR2 FQNEAQ (reference sequence). This CDR3 is built from 16 residues. The CDR3 region is CASSFRAGTGITEAFF. CDR3 coding DNA: TGTGCCAGCAGCTTTAGAGCCGGGACAGGGATCACTGAAGCTTTCTTT.

The chain has TRBV4-1 and TRBJ2-1, with no clear D. Germline CDR1 MGHRA, CDR2 YSYEKL. Trimming left V 3 bases short and J 6 bases short, with 12 bases between. The CDR3 runs 14 residues. This chain's CDR3 is CASSHPALSNEQFF. The CDR3 region has the DNA TGCGCCAGCAGCCACCCCGCTCTAAGCAATGAGCAGTTCTTC.